One sample yielded the 24 T cell receptor beta chains listed below, sequenced in a study of metastatic and nonmetastatic thyroid tumors. TCRdb re-processed the PCR reads through MiXCR. The sample has about 90,000 clones; approximately 9% are singletons. Every patient underwent thyroid surgery untreated. The specimen sequenced was blood. The origin of the receptors is a female donor with papillary thyroid cancer or a benign thyroid nodule (not recorded which). Some clones in this sample may be carry-over from other donors' samples.

This clone has ten or more counts. The chain recombines TRBV2 with TRBJ1-2, with TRBD1 identical over 11 bases. V dropped 3 bases and J dropped 4; count of bases not matched to a gene: 4. This CDR3 is built from 15 residues. The germline V gene encodes CDR1 SNHLY and CDR2 FYNNEI. CDR3 protein: CASSDLGTGGYGYTF. The CDR3 nucleotides read TGTGCCAGCAGTGACTTGGGGACAGGGGGCTATGGCTACACCTTC.

This clone appeared a few times. This clone may be a read error of a much larger clone one base away. The chain joins TRBV6-6 to TRBJ2-1; D unresolved. The CDR3 extends over 14 amino acids. Germline CDR1 is MNHNY and CDR2 is SVGAGI (reference sequence). The CDR3 DNA sequence: TGTGCCAGCAGTGACTCAGGCGCTGTGGATGAGCAGTTCTTC. Translation: CASSDSGAVDEQFF.

At least ten counts were recorded for this clone. The J gene is TRBJ2-3, the V gene TRBV5-1; maybe TRBD1 (6 bases). There are 14 residues in the CDR3. Trimming left V 0 bases short and J 1 base short, with 6 bases between. CDR1 SGHRS and CDR2 YFSETQ come from the germline V gene. CDR3 in amino acids: CASSLDRGTDTQYF. The CDR3 nucleotides are TGCGCCAGCAGCTTGGACAGGGGCACAGATACGCAGTATTTT.

Many counts were recorded for this clone. This sequence joins TRBV12-3 or TRBV12-4 and TRBJ1-1; no firm D call. The CDR3 spans 12 residues. V gave up 7 bases and J gave up 8 bases, with 14 bases separating them. CDR3 coding DNA: TGTGCCAGCACTTTTAGAACGGCAGAAGCTTTCTTT. It specifies CASTFRTAEAFF.

The V call is TRBV20-1, the J call TRBJ2-4, with D possibly being TRBD2 (6 bases). CDR1 DFQATT and CDR2 SNEGSKA come from the germline V gene (reference sequence). This CDR3 contains 14 residues. Trimming shortened V by 3 bases and J by 8 bases, and 17 bases separated the two germline ends. The CDR3 DNA follows: TGCAGTGCTAGGGAGGGCCAGGGAGCGTACATTCAGTACTTC. The encoded protein is CSAREGQGAYIQYF.

This clone was counted a few times. A much larger clone lies a single base off, so this may be a read error. The sample has other DNA sequences that encode this CDR3 too. V is TRBV6-1 and J is TRBJ1-1; 10 bases are a match to TRBD1. The length of the CDR3 is 13 residues. Germline V gene lookup returns CDR1 MNHNS and CDR2 SASEGT. CDR3 sequence: CASLTRDRGQAFF. In nucleotides, the CDR3 is TGTGCCAGTTTGACCAGGGACAGGGGTCAAGCTTTCTTC.

This clone was recorded only once. V usage is TRBV4-2 and J usage is TRBJ2-1; the match to TRBD2 covers 8 bases. CDR3 length equals 15 residues. The V gene end was trimmed by 1 base and the J gene end by 5 bases; junction bases not matched to a gene: 4. Germline V gives CDR1 LGHNA, CDR2 YNFKEQ. The CDR3 is CASSQVTSGNNEQFF. DNA of the CDR3: TGTGCCAGCAGCCAAGTTACTAGCGGTAACAATGAGCAGTTCTTC.

At least ten counts were recorded for this clone. The chain uses TRBV24-1 and TRBJ2-5; D is unresolved. The CDR3 spans 15 residues. V shed 4 bases and J shed 1 base, with 12 bases lying between them. CDR1 and CDR2 from the germline V gene are KGHDR and SFDVKD. DNA for the CDR3: TGTGCCACCAGTGACGCCGTAGACTTCCAAGAGACCCAGTACTTC. It is translated as CATSDAVDFQETQYF.

This clone was recorded at least ten times. Other DNA sequences in this sample translate to the same CDR3. This chain joins TRBV4-2 and TRBJ2-3; maybe TRBD1 (6 bases). Between the trimmed V and J ends, which lost 0 bases and 4 bases, there was a span of 14 bases. The CDR3 covers 16 residues. Per germline, CDR1 LGHNA and CDR2 YNFKEQ. The CDR3 reads CASSQDMGAQADTQYF. Here the CDR3 DNA reads TGTGCCAGCAGCCAAGATATGGGGGCTCAAGCAGATACGCAGTATTTT.

This clone has a count of ten or more. The genes are TRBV2 and TRBJ1-6; TRBD1 matches at 11 bases. Germline CDR1 and CDR2: SNHLY and FYNNEI. V lost 9 bases, J lost 7 bases, and 8 bases stayed unmatched. This CDR3 has 15 amino acids. CDR3 region: CASRTGGMRNSPLHF. The DNA of the CDR3 is TGTGCCAGTCGGACAGGGGGCATGAGGAATTCACCCCTCCACTTT.

The table lists this clone with many counts. This chain uses TRBV27 with TRBJ1-6; D is uncertain. The CDR3 contains 14 residues. V was trimmed by 6 bases and J by 0 bases, leaving 6 bases between them. CDR1 and CDR2 (germline): MNHEY, SMNVEV (reference sequence). The CDR3 region is CASSPASYNSPLHF. In DNA form, the CDR3 reads TGTGCCAGCAGCCCGGCCTCCTATAATTCACCCCTCCACTTT.

The J gene is TRBJ2-3, the V gene TRBV11-2, with unresolved D. Per germline, CDR1 SGHAT and CDR2 FQNNGV. CDR3 length: 15 amino acids. The V gene lost 3 bases and the J gene lost 3 bases, with 13 bases spanning the gap. CDR3 nucleotide sequence: TGTGCCAGCAGCTTGGTCCTGGGTCGTACAGATACGCAGTATTTT. It is translated as CASSLVLGRTDTQYF. Variable domain in full (rest from reference TRBV11-2 and TRBJ2-3): EAGVAQSPRYKIIEKRQSVAFWCNPISGHATLYWYQQILGQGPKLLIQFQNNGVVDDSQLPKDRFSAERLKGVDSTLKIQPAKLEDSAVYLCASSLVLGRTDTQYFGPGTRLTVL.

This clone was counted ten times or more. The rearrangement links TRBV6-1 to TRBJ1-5; D call uncertain. CDR1 is MNHNS, CDR2 SASEGT, per germline. The V and J ends lost 5 bases and 8 bases respectively, with 13 bases between them. The CDR3 runs 13 residues. Here the CDR3 DNA reads TGTGCCAGCAGTCGGACCGTCCGGGAGCCCCAGCATTTT. The encoded protein is CASSRTVREPQHF.

The chain links TRBV6-1 to TRBJ1-6; 9 bases agree with TRBD1. Germline V gives CDR1 MNHNS, CDR2 SASEGT. The CDR3 spans 14 residues. The ends lost 10 bases at V and 6 bases at J; junction bases unmatched: 7. CDR3 bases: TGTGCCACCGCGCGGACAGGGGCTAATTCACCCCTCCACTTT. Amino acids: CATARTGANSPLHF.

As concerns this clone: This sequence may be a read error, since a much larger clone differs from it by one base. Other DNA sequences from this sample encode an identical CDR3 as well. This chain connects TRBV3-1 to TRBJ1-3; D not resolved. V shed 1 base and J shed 0 bases, with 7 bases lying between them. Germline V gives CDR1 LGHDT, CDR2 YNNKEL (reference sequence). The CDR3 runs 15 residues. CDR3 loop: CASSQGGSSGNTIYF. CDR3 in DNA: TGTGCCAGCAGCCAAGGGGGTAGCTCTGGAAACACCATATATTTT. Full variable domain (missing parts from reference TRBV3-1 and TRBJ1-3): DTAVSQTPKYLVTQMGNDKSIKCEQNLGHDTMYWYKQDSKKFLKIMFSYNNKELIINETVPNRFSPKSPDKAHLNLHINSLELGDSAVYFCASSQGGSSGNTIYFGEGSWLTVV.

As to this clone: A much larger clonotype is one base distant, so this may be a read error. The chain is built from TRBV19 and TRBJ1-1; no clear D gene. The CDR3 loop spans 12 amino acids. Germline CDR1 is LNHDA and CDR2 is SQIVND (reference sequence). The CDR3 is CASSIGVTETFF. The CDR3 coding sequence is TGTGCCAGTAGTATTGGGGTCACTGAAACTTTCTTT.

This clone was seen repeatedly, ten times or more. The chain couples TRBV9 to TRBJ2-7, with a possible D match to TRBD2 (5 bases). Germline CDR1 and CDR2: SGDLS and YYNGEE. The CDR3 consists of 14 residues. V lost 4 bases, J lost 2 bases, and 13 bases lay in between. In nucleotides, the CDR3 is TGTGCCAGCAGCCCCAGGACTGCCACCTACGAGCAGTACTTC. Encoded protein: CASSPRTATYEQYF. The entire variable domain, with the rest obtained from reference TRBV9 and TRBJ2-7, is as follows: DSGVTQTPKHLITATGQRVTLRCSPRSGDLSVYWYQQSLDQGLQFLIQYYNGEERAKGNILERFSAQQFPDLHSELNLSSLELGDSALYFCASSPRTATYEQYFGPGTRLTVT.

This clone was seen only a few times. This chain links TRBV7-3 with TRBJ2-5; 9 positions match TRBD2. The CDR3 is 16 residues long. The germline CDR1 and CDR2 sequences are SGHTA and FQGTGA. The V and J ends lost 1 base and 5 bases, in that order; junction bases with no gene match: 8. The CDR3 DNA is TGTGCCAGCAGCTTAAATGAGCGGGGGGCCCTTGAGACCCAGTACTTC. It encodes CASSLNERGALETQYF.

This clone has a count of ten or more. The genes are TRBV14 and TRBJ1-2, with D possibly TRBD1 on 5 matching bases. In germline, CDR1 is SGHDN, CDR2 FVKESK. V lost 3 bases and J lost 6, with 17 bases in between. CDR3 length equals 15 residues. The CDR3 here is CASSQSRSGTDGYTF. In nucleotides, the CDR3 is TGTGCCAGCAGCCAGTCCAGGTCAGGGACGGATGGCTACACCTTC.

This clone appeared a few times. Just one base apart from a much larger clone, this may be a read error. V and J are TRBV24-1 and TRBJ2-5, with TRBD1 matching 7 bases. CDR3 length: 15 amino acids. V was pared by 11 bases and J by 5 bases, with 16 bases of the junction left unmatched. Germline values: CDR1 KGHDR, CDR2 SFDVKD. In DNA, the CDR3 is TGTGCCAACTCCGGCCGGGACAGTTGTTGGGAGACCCAGTACTTC. This sequence encodes CANSGRDSCWETQYF.

This clone was picked up many times. V gene TRBV14 combines with J gene TRBJ1-1; D gene uncertain. CDR3 length equals 13 residues. Germline V CDR1 and CDR2: SGHDN, FVKESK. V was pared by 2 bases and J by 3 bases, with 7 bases between. CDR3 nucleotide sequence: TGTGCCAGCAGCCAAATGGAACACACTGAAGCTTTCTTT. It codes for CASSQMEHTEAFF.

About this clone: A much larger clone differs by one base, so this may be a read error. V gene TRBV7-6 combines with J gene TRBJ2-7; possibly TRBD1 or TRBD2 for D (5 bases each). Germline CDR1 reads SGHVS; CDR2 reads FNYEAQ. The length of the CDR3 is 14 residues. The CDR3 sequence: CSSSFGTVSYEQYF. CDR3 bases: TGTTCCAGCAGCTTCGGGACCGTCTCCTACGAGCAGTACTTC. Full variable domain (remainder filled in from reference TRBV7-6 and TRBJ2-7): GAGVSQSPRYKVTKRGQDVALRCDPISGHVSLYWYRQALGQGPEFLTYFNYEAQQDKSGLPNDRFSAERPEGSISTLTIQRTEQRDSAMYRCSSSFGTVSYEQYFGPGTRLTVT.

This clone has ten or more counts. V gene TRBV11-2 combines with J gene TRBJ2-7; perhaps D is TRBD1 or TRBD2 (6 bases each). Germline lookup yields CDR1 SGHAT and CDR2 FQNNGV. There are 19 residues in the CDR3. V gave up 5 bases and J gave up 1 base, with 27 bases separating them. CDR3 coding DNA: TGTGCCAGCAGCCCATTCGGGGGACAATCCTCCAGGAGGTCCTACGAGCAGTACTTC. Protein: CASSPFGGQSSRRSYEQYF. Full variable domain (remainder filled in from reference TRBV11-2 and TRBJ2-7): EAGVAQSPRYKIIEKRQSVAFWCNPISGHATLYWYQQILGQGPKLLIQFQNNGVVDDSQLPKDRFSAERLKGVDSTLKIQPAKLEDSAVYLCASSPFGGQSSRRSYEQYFGPGTRLTVT.

Comment on this clone: A much larger clone differs from this one at a single base, so this may be a read error. This chain joins TRBV5-1 and TRBJ2-1; 10 nucleotides line up with TRBD1. Germline V gene data show CDR1 as SGHRS and CDR2 as YFSETQ. The V segment lost 4 bases and the J segment 6 bases; nucleotides outside the gene matches: 7. The CDR3 totals 15 residues. The CDR3 DNA follows: TGCGCCAGCAGCCCGGGACAGGGGTCTATCAATGAGCAGTTCTTC. Its protein is CASSPGQGSINEQFF.